This TCR beta chain is drawn from a study of blood T cells in healthy people across ages. Study-wide points: Measured against age, TCR beta diversity per million T cells decreased in a roughly linear manner. One million T cells yielded diversity estimates that were considered underestimates.

This clonotype was found a few times. As yet, its antigen is unknown. The CDR3 is made up of 17 amino acids. Germline V lookup: CDR1 SEHNR, CDR2 FQNEAQ (reference sequence). With V trimmed by 2 bases and J by 2 bases, 11 bases remained unmatched. Researchers report isolating at least 6.5 million PBMCs per sample. The authors ran a second PCR of roughly 6 to 11 cycles using a sample-barcoded 5' primer and a J-beta primer mix. Every cDNA molecule bore a tag from a template-switch adaptor containing 12 random nucleotides. MiXCR, run by TCRdb on the 5' RACE reads, gives a single entry per CDR3 protein. The sample has fewer than 1.5 million distinct CDR3 sequences, roughly 40% seen once.

This clonotype was obtained from a woman under 30 in good health. Sequenced: blood. The V call is TRBV7-9, the J call TRBJ1-2; 7 positions match TRBD1. The CDR3 reads CASSLIPGQTLNYGYTF. The DNA of the CDR3 is TGTGCCAGCAGCTTAATTCCGGGACAGACCTTAAACTATGGCTACACCTTC.